By its share, the clone carrying this TCR beta chain is large. These data belong to a study of T and B cells in COVID-19 patients. Turning to the study itself: The recovered patients had mostly mild to moderate COVID-19 with outpatient management.

From blood, about 220-500 ng of genomic DNA served as TRB template. TRB rearrangements were amplified by multiplex PCR with BIOMED2 TRB-A/B primers. TCRdb processed the multiplex PCR reads anew with MiXCR; each CDR3 protein has one entry. There are approximately 5,500 distinct CDR3 sequences in the sample; roughly a fifth occur only once, and under 3.5% lies in the top ten. The germline CDR1 and CDR2 sequences are SQVTM and ANQGSEA. This CDR3 comprises 14 residues. Trimming removed 0 bases at V and 4 bases at J, with 12 bases between. This sequence was found in a human donor with active COVID-19. The sequenced sample consisted of blood. V and J are TRBV29-1 and TRBJ2-5, with D possibly TRBD2 on 6 matching bases. CDR3 residues: CSVEDLGGRETQYF. The CDR3 nucleotides are TGCAGCGTTGAAGACCTTGGGGGGAGAGAGACCCAGTACTTC.